This TCR beta chain was identified in a study of control samples from healthy donors and cancer patients. This CDR3 spans 13 amino acids. V gave up 7 bases and J gave up 3 bases, with 10 bases separating them. Repertoires were generated with immunoSEQ multiplex PCR, while TCRdb's copy carries only in-frame clones and drops some. The sample lists more than 75,000 clones; roughly 80% were seen once. The specimen was PBMCs. The chain links TRBV12-3 or TRBV12-4 to TRBJ1-5; TRBD1 might be the D (5 bases). The receptor was isolated from a man between 65 and 80 years old with lung cancer. The CDR3 DNA sequence: TGTGCCAGCAACCAGGGACCCAATCAGCCCCAGCATTTT. Protein product: CASNQGPNQPQHF.